Described below is a single T cell receptor (beta chain) sequence and its context. Its antigen is unidentified. This entry is derived from a study of T cell responses to AZD1222 COVID-19 vaccine. Overall study findings and caveats: Clonal diversity may have been underestimated in mostly white British donors. Spike was spanned by vaccine-associated CD4 TCRs, with dominance at 160-218 and 743-854.

Sequencing used immunoSEQ multiplex PCR; TCRdb keeps in-frame clones, though not all of them. Among about 39,000 clones, just over 85% were seen once, and the ten largest hold 26%. The J segment lost 3 bases and the V segment lost 5 bases, leaving 6 bases of the junction unmatched. Germline V gives CDR1 LNHDA, CDR2 SQIVND (reference sequence). The CDR3 covers 15 residues. The starting material was peripheral blood, obtained 28 days after the second dose of the MenACWY control vaccine. This sequence originates from an adult who received the MenACWY meningococcal vaccine as a control. The rearrangement joins TRBV19 to TRBJ2-1; 8 nucleotides line up with TRBD2. This CDR3 is CASSPPAGGYNEQFF. CDR3 nucleotide sequence: TGTGCCAGTAGTCCCCCCGCGGGAGGCTACAATGAGCAGTTCTTC.